This T cell receptor (beta chain) was captured by sequencing in a study of blood T cell repertoires in COVID-19. The wider study: Sites in the United States, Italy and Spain provided acute and convalescent COVID-19 samples.

Sequenced by immunoSEQ multiplex PCR; TCRdb stores in-frame clones only, minus some. The table includes fewer than 350,000 clones, 85% to 90% detected once. Trimming removed 3 bases from V and 16 bases from J; junction bases left unmatched: 12. From germline, CDR1 is LNHDA and CDR2 SQIVND (reference sequence). The CDR3 consists of 13 residues. Participants had their cohort set by participant-reported clinical history. The sample taken for sequencing was PBMCs or T cells enriched from blood (not recorded which). V usage is TRBV19 and J usage is TRBJ2-4; 7 bases match TRBD1. This sequence originates from a woman in her thirties with acute COVID-19. The CDR3 DNA reads TGTGCCAGTAGTATTAAATCACCGGGACAGATATACTTC. As protein: CASSIKSPGQIYF. Full variable domain (remainder filled in from reference TRBV19 and TRBJ2-4): DGGITQSPKYLFRKEGQNVTLSCEQNLNHDAMYWYRQDPGQGLRLIYYSQIVNDFQKGDIAEGYSVSREKKESFPLTVTSAQKNPTAFYLCASSIKSPGQIYFGAGTRLSVL.